The rows below give T cell receptor beta chains drawn from one sample of a study of tissue T cells after allogeneic stem cell transplantation. TCRdb's copy holds only in-frame clones and misses some; the assay was immunoSEQ multiplex PCR. The data contain about 40,000 clones, 80% to 95% of them singletons. The sample here was blood, taken before transplantation. These TCRs come from a woman aged 40-70 years who later had graft-versus-host disease after an allogeneic stem cell transplant. Both conserved end residues are part of each CDR3. Each record gives: D gene, clone size, J gene, V gene, CDR3 protein, CDR3 DNA. The D gene is left open where the match is weak. Some rows have no size entry. The others give once, few or many, or a class for an expanded clone.

D: .
size: .
J: TRBJ1-2
V: TRBV2
CDR3: CASSGTGNYGYTF
DNA: TGTGCCAGCAGTGGGACGGGAAACTATGGCTACACCTTC

D: .
size: .
J: TRBJ1-2
V: TRBV13
CDR3: CASSRANYGYTF
DNA: TGTGCCAGCAGCCGAGCCAACTATGGCTACACCTTC

D: .
size: once
J: TRBJ2-1
V: TRBV9
CDR3: CASSASMGGVWGHRDNEQFF
DNA: TGTGCCAGCAGCGCCTCTATGGGGGGGGTCTGGGGACACCGAGACAATGAGCAGTTCTTC

D: .
size: .
J: TRBJ2-1
V: TRBV5-1
CDR3: CASSLVGSPNNEQFF
DNA: TGCGCCAGCAGCTTGGTCGGGAGCCCTAACAATGAGCAGTTCTTC

D: .
size: .
J: TRBJ2-7
V: TRBV20-1
CDR3: CSARAIYEQYF
DNA: TGCAGTGCTAGAGCCATCTACGAGCAGTACTTC

D: .
size: .
J: TRBJ2-1
V: TRBV9
CDR3: CASSVERFSSYNEQFF
DNA: TGTGCCAGCAGCGTAGAACGGTTCAGCTCCTACAATGAGCAGTTCTTC

D: TRBD2
size: .
J: TRBJ2-1
V: TRBV30
CDR3: CAWATSGSRNEQFF
DNA: TGTGCCTGGGCGACTAGCGGGAGTCGCAATGAGCAGTTCTTC

D: .
size: .
J: TRBJ1-1
V: TRBV30
CDR3: CAWSVQGRTEAFF
DNA: TGTGCCTGGAGTGTGCAGGGTCGGACTGAAGCTTTCTTT

D: .
size: .
J: TRBJ2-3
V: TRBV6-5
CDR3: CASRAARSTDTQYF
DNA: TGTGCCAGCAGGGCCGCGCGAAGCACAGATACGCAGTATTTT

D: TRBD2
size: .
J: TRBJ2-3
V: TRBV29-1
CDR3: CSVEGGRATDTQYF
DNA: TGCAGCGTTGAGGGCGGGAGGGCCACAGATACGCAGTATTTT

D: TRBD1
size: .
J: TRBJ2-2
V: TRBV29-1
CDR3: CSVRDRGNFVTGELFF
DNA: TGCAGCGTCCGGGACAGGGGAAATTTCGTTACCGGGGAGCTGTTTTTT

D: TRBD2
size: .
J: TRBJ2-1
V: TRBV10-1
CDR3: CASSESSGRASDEQFF
DNA: TGCGCCAGCAGTGAGTCTAGCGGGAGGGCCTCAGATGAGCAGTTCTTC

D: .
size: .
J: TRBJ2-5
V: TRBV9
CDR3: CASSVGSKSTETQYF
DNA: TGTGCCAGCAGCGTAGGGTCCAAGTCTACGGAGACCCAGTACTTC

D: .
size: .
J: TRBJ1-1
V: TRBV7-9
CDR3: CASSFSWENTEAFF
DNA: TGTGCCAGCAGCTTTTCTTGGGAGAACACTGAAGCTTTCTTT

D: TRBD2
size: .
J: TRBJ2-3
V: TRBV27
CDR3: CASSTGTSGSTDTQYF
DNA: TGTGCCAGCAGTACTGGGACTAGCGGGAGCACAGATACGCAGTATTTT

D: .
size: .
J: TRBJ1-1
V: TRBV19
CDR3: CASSITGIRNTEAFF
DNA: TGTGCCAGTAGTATCACAGGGATAAGGAACACTGAAGCTTTCTTT

D: .
size: .
J: TRBJ2-7
V: TRBV30
CDR3: CAWSYRAADEQYF
DNA: TGTGCCTGGAGTTATCGGGCGGCCGACGAGCAGTACTTC

D: .
size: .
J: TRBJ2-5
V: TRBV6-5
CDR3: CASSSDGWQETQYF
DNA: TGTGCCAGCAGCTCCGACGGATGGCAAGAGACCCAGTACTTC

D: .
size: .
J: TRBJ2-1
V: TRBV6-1
CDR3: CASSERSQRSYNEQFF
DNA: TGTGCCAGCAGTGAAAGGTCCCAGCGGAGTTACAATGAGCAGTTCTTC

D: TRBD2
size: .
J: TRBJ2-1
V: TRBV19
CDR3: CASLKAAVAGGPVSYNEQFF
DNA: TGTGCCAGTCTAAAGGCTGCGGTGGCGGGAGGCCCCGTTTCCTACAATGAGCAGTTCTTC

D: .
size: .
J: TRBJ2-7
V: TRBV4-3
CDR3: CASSQRAYDYEQYF
DNA: TGCGCCAGCAGCCAGAGGGCCTACGACTACGAGCAGTACTTC

D: .
size: .
J: TRBJ2-5
V: TRBV9
CDR3: CASSVVPGFEETQYF
DNA: TGTGCCAGCAGCGTAGTTCCAGGGTTCGAAGAGACCCAGTACTTC

D: .
size: .
J: TRBJ1-2
V: TRBV11-2
CDR3: CASSQVGGIGGYTF
DNA: TGTGCCAGCAGCCAAGTTGGGGGAATTGGCGGCTACACCTTC

D: .
size: .
J: TRBJ2-7
V: TRBV21-1
CDR3: CASSKEGSGNSYEQYF
DNA: TGTGCCAGCAGCAAAGAAGGGTCGGGAAACTCCTACGAGCAGTACTTC

D: TRBD1
size: .
J: TRBJ1-6
V: TRBV30
CDR3: CAWSLISSAGGQSPLHF
DNA: TGTGCCTGGAGTTTAATATCTTCGGCAGGGGGCCAATCACCCCTCCACTTT

D: .
size: .
J: TRBJ1-6
V: TRBV5-8
CDR3: CASSASGAINSPLHF
DNA: TGTGCCAGCAGCGCCTCCGGGGCGATAAATTCACCCCTCCACTTT

D: TRBD1
size: .
J: TRBJ1-2
V: TRBV24-1
CDR3: CATSDSGTGGYTF
DNA: TGTGCCACCAGTGATTCCGGGACAGGTGGCTACACCTTC

D: .
size: .
J: TRBJ1-1
V: TRBV11-3
CDR3: CASSPSRGMNTEAFF
DNA: TGTGCCAGCAGCCCCTCGCGGGGAATGAACACTGAAGCTTTCTTT

D: TRBD1
size: once
J: TRBJ2-3
V: TRBV7-3
CDR3: CASSTGQGTDTQYF
DNA: TGTGCCAGCAGCACGGGACAGGGCACAGATACGCAGTATTTT

D: TRBD1
size: .
J: TRBJ1-5
V: TRBV30
CDR3: CAWSKTGVRQPQHF
DNA: TGTGCCTGGAGCAAAACAGGGGTTCGGCAGCCCCAGCATTTT

D: .
size: once
J: TRBJ1-5
V: TRBV7-8
CDR3: CASSLDIRSYSNQPQHF
DNA: TGTGCCAGCAGCTTAGACATTAGGAGCTATAGCAATCAGCCCCAGCATTTT

D: .
size: once
J: TRBJ1-2
V: TRBV2
CDR3: CASSEEVWYGYTF
DNA: TGTGCCAGCAGTGAAGAGGTGTGGTATGGCTACACCTTC

D: TRBD1
size: .
J: TRBJ1-2
V: TRBV27
CDR3: CASSPRDRVGGYTF
DNA: TGTGCCAGCAGTCCGAGGGACAGGGTTGGTGGCTACACCTTC

D: .
size: .
J: TRBJ2-7
V: TRBV6-6
CDR3: CATNRDNYEQYF
DNA: TGTGCAACAAACAGGGATAACTACGAGCAGTACTTC

D: TRBD1
size: .
J: TRBJ1-6
V: TRBV3-1/TRBV3-2
CDR3: CASSQPQTGVSLGNSPLHF
DNA: TGTGCCAGCAGCCAACCCCAGACAGGGGTCTCCCTTGGCAATTCACCCCTCCACTTT

D: TRBD2
size: .
J: TRBJ2-1
V: TRBV27
CDR3: CASIFEYSGGPYNEQFF
DNA: TGTGCCAGCATTTTTGAATATAGCGGGGGGCCCTACAATGAGCAGTTCTTC

D: .
size: .
J: TRBJ2-6
V: TRBV7-2
CDR3: CASSLGTTLGSGANVLTF
DNA: TGTGCCAGCAGCTTAGGGACAACGCTTGGATCTGGGGCCAACGTCCTGACTTTC

D: .
size: .
J: TRBJ2-3
V: TRBV7-2
CDR3: CASSLVAGTQYF
DNA: TGTGCCAGCAGCTTAGTAGCTGGTACGCAGTATTTT

D: TRBD1
size: .
J: TRBJ2-6
V: TRBV18
CDR3: CASSFSTGPGANVLTF
DNA: TGTGCCAGCTCCTTTTCGACAGGGCCTGGGGCCAACGTCCTGACTTTC

D: .
size: .
J: TRBJ1-1
V: TRBV25-1
CDR3: CASGGGDQNTEAFF
DNA: TGTGCCAGCGGGGGGGGCGATCAGAACACTGAAGCTTTCTTT

D: TRBD2
size: .
J: TRBJ2-3
V: TRBV4-3
CDR3: CASSQTSGPSTDTQYF
DNA: TGCGCCAGCAGCCAGACTAGCGGACCAAGCACAGATACGCAGTATTTT

D: .
size: .
J: TRBJ2-7
V: TRBV5-1
CDR3: CASSLASTYEQYF
DNA: TGCGCCAGCAGCTTGGCGTCAACCTACGAGCAGTACTTC

D: .
size: .
J: TRBJ2-3
V: TRBV6-1
CDR3: CASSPETDTQYF
DNA: TGTGCCAGCAGCCCGGAGACAGATACGCAGTATTTT

D: TRBD1
size: .
J: TRBJ2-7
V: TRBV19
CDR3: CASSARDRAYEQYF
DNA: TGTGCCAGTAGTGCCCGGGACAGGGCCTACGAGCAGTACTTC

D: .
size: once
J: TRBJ2-7
V: TRBV20-1
CDR3: CSARPSYEQYF
DNA: TGCAGTGCTAGACCTTCCTACGAGCAGTACTTC

D: .
size: .
J: TRBJ2-1
V: TRBV7-2
CDR3: CASSAGLGDIEQFF
DNA: TGTGCCAGCAGCGCAGGATTGGGGGATATTGAGCAGTTCTTC

D: .
size: .
J: TRBJ2-1
V: TRBV13
CDR3: CASSPSPDTYNEQFF
DNA: TGTGCCAGCAGCCCAAGCCCCGACACCTACAATGAGCAGTTCTTC

D: TRBD1
size: .
J: TRBJ1-4
V: TRBV5-1
CDR3: CASSLAGTGVPNEKLFF
DNA: TGCGCCAGCAGCTTGGCCGGGACAGGGGTGCCTAATGAAAAACTGTTTTTT

D: .
size: .
J: TRBJ2-2
V: TRBV4-2
CDR3: CASSQDLRSANTGELFF
DNA: TGTGCCAGCAGCCAAGATCTGAGATCAGCGAACACCGGGGAGCTGTTTTTT

D: .
size: .
J: TRBJ2-5
V: TRBV5-1
CDR3: CASSRGPQETQYF
DNA: TGCGCCAGCAGCCGCGGGCCTCAAGAGACCCAGTACTTC

D: .
size: .
J: TRBJ2-7
V: TRBV15
CDR3: CATSRDLYEQYF
DNA: TGTGCCACCAGCAGAGATCTCTACGAGCAGTACTTC

D: .
size: .
J: TRBJ2-7
V: TRBV10-3
CDR3: CAISEDRYGQYF
DNA: TGTGCCATCAGTGAAGACAGGTACGGGCAGTACTTC

D: .
size: .
J: TRBJ2-5
V: TRBV2
CDR3: CASSGDWGLETQYF
DNA: TGTGCCAGCAGTGGGGATTGGGGGCTGGAGACCCAGTACTTC

D: TRBD2
size: .
J: TRBJ2-3
V: TRBV6-5
CDR3: CASALAGGTDTQYF
DNA: TGTGCCAGCGCACTAGCGGGAGGTACAGATACGCAGTATTTT

D: TRBD1
size: .
J: TRBJ2-6
V: TRBV4-3
CDR3: CASSQVSGTGGAGANVLTF
DNA: TGCGCCAGCAGCCAAGTTTCCGGGACAGGGGGCGCTGGGGCCAACGTCCTGACTTTC

D: .
size: .
J: TRBJ1-2
V: TRBV5-1
CDR3: CASSSEGYGYTF
DNA: TGCGCCAGCAGCTCCGAGGGCTATGGCTACACCTTC

D: .
size: .
J: TRBJ2-5
V: TRBV29-1
CDR3: CSVERDPQETQYF
DNA: TGCAGCGTTGAGAGGGACCCCCAAGAGACCCAGTACTTC